The subject of this entry is one TCR beta chain. There is no known antigen for this receptor. Base quality data are lacking; no much larger clone is found one base away. The cohort was made up of approximately 670 healthy bone marrow donors. At the time of sampling, all cohort members were nominally healthy, though unrecorded immune exposures were likely present. The donor tested CMV seronegative and was one of the 352 seronegative cohort members. A peripheral blood sample was provided by each donor, and peripheral blood mononuclear cells were used for TCR beta sequencing. Genomic DNA was extracted from the blood cell samples with the Qiagen DNeasy Blood Extraction Kit. Preparation of the library involved the immunoSEQ multiplex PCR assay. For the multiplex PCR, a mixture combining 60 forward primers for TCR Vbeta segments and 13 reverse primers for TCR Jbeta segments was used. The CDR3 region of rearranged TCR beta genes was amplified from genomic DNA with a multiplex PCR assay. On the Illumina HiSeq System, the amplified TCR beta libraries were sequenced as 87-base-pair reads. The authors' pipeline ran thus. In a later analysis, some 80 million unique TCR beta chains were counted across the 500 to 850 repertoires, and around 11 million of these chains were shared by at least two donors. Raw reads were error-corrected and collapsed into unique sequences by a nearest-neighbor algorithm in which closely related sequences were merged to remove PCR and sequencing errors. V, D and J gene segments were assigned by aligning CDR3 sequences to IMGT reference sequences. For a sequence to be retained, a match of at least six nucleotides was required to both a V gene segment and a J gene segment. A rearrangement counted as productive if the CDR3 had no stop codons and remained in frame with V and J, and every other rearrangement counted as non-productive. Following IMGT convention, CDR3 was defined as the stretch from the second conserved V-encoded cysteine to the conserved J-encoded phenylalanine. Sequences without an unambiguous match to a single V gene segment were excluded from the earlier analysis of 450 to 650 of the donors. In an earlier analysis of several hundred of the donors, V segments were called functional above 56.7% productive rearrangements and were called segregating when the between-donor standard deviation exceeded 5%. To diagnose cytomegalovirus status from the catalog of TCR beta chain sequences, a statistical classification framework was built. V and J gene assignment, in a later analysis, came from comparing TCR nucleotide sequences with IMGT/GENE-DB human TR gene sequences. The TCRdist pipeline was used in a later analysis to assign CDR3 sequences and most-parsimonious VDJ recombination scenarios. In a later analysis, each TCR beta chain was defined by its CDR3 amino acid sequence together with its V-gene family, and reads without a unique V-gene family were excluded. As a way to deal with suspected cross-contamination and a sequencing artifact, a later analysis dropped approximately 590 nucleotide sequences that were highly shared and had low generation probability. In a later analysis, a clonal expansion index was calculated for each public chain from normalized within-repertoire ranks of inferred template counts. Generation probabilities in a later analysis came from a VDJ recombination model fitted to out-of-frame rearrangements, and those results were checked against IGoR. A later analysis scored TCR-TCR, TCR-HLA and TCR-CMV co-occurrence with hypergeometric tests, applying a repertoire-size bias correction to TCR pairs. In a later analysis, false discovery rates were estimated by permuting HLA or CMV assignments 20 times. In a later analysis, co-occurring TCRs were grouped with DBSCAN, and TCRdist sequence similarity was added when clustering was performed within HLA-allele-positive subsets. For co-occurrence clustering, repertoires with fewer than 30,000 or more than 120,000 public chains were excluded, along with 4 to 6 repertoires with anomalous nucleotide sharing. This immuneACCESS table, as held by TCRdb, lists in-frame sequences with V and J called but not all clones. Of the missing ones, under half trace to an unresolved V gene in checked studies; the others have no known cause. V and J calls and clone size are copied from that table; D and trimming were computed from the DNA. This sample is represented by some 180,000 clones; around 87% of them were singletons. The ten largest clones take up around 0.99% of the sample.

The sample comes from a study of cytomegalovirus exposure and HLA in healthy donors listed by TCRdb under 2017. At the level of the whole study: According to an earlier analysis of several hundred of the donors, 150 million to 200 million T cells yielded 90 million to 130 million unique TCR beta sequences and more than 250 Gb of sequence data. An early release that covered some 640 HLA-typed donors contained about 300 gigabases of sequencing data and approximately 85 million unique TCR sequences. Among the roughly 410 genotyped donors, around 81% belonged to the genetic ancestry cluster associated with self-reported Caucasian donors. The study was designed to test whether signatures of past pathogen exposure could be identified by cataloging public T cell receptors. Using immunosequencing, the study profiled T cell repertoires from roughly 650 subjects and related those repertoires to cytomegalovirus serostatus. In addition to the first cohort of 500 to 850 subjects, a separate validation cohort of 120 different subjects was used. To predict cytomegalovirus infection status, the study brought together high-throughput TCR immunosequencing, statistical association of individual TCRs with disease status, and machine learning. In a later analysis, previously published TCR beta repertoires from about 640 donors were re-analyzed and high-resolution HLA genotyping was added so that TCR occurrence patterns could be studied. Rather than using new phenotypic data, the later analysis identified candidate immune exposures from TCR beta sequences and from how often those sequences occurred across donors. In an earlier analysis of roughly 540 of the donors, high-throughput TCR beta sequencing was used to judge whether each TCR beta V gene segment behaved as functional or pseudogenic. Alongside the repertoire data, information on donor age, sex, ethnicity and CMV serostatus was compiled. Genome-wide SNP genotypes for about 65% of the 666 donors were used in a later genetic analysis, which treated that subset as a discovery cohort. Every repertoire in the discovery cohort had been generated on one and the same sequencing platform. Both class I and class II loci were covered by HLA typing, at four-digit resolution. The number of donors typed differed by locus, with about 620-630 for A, B, C, DRB1 and DQB1, more than 500 for DQA1, about 610 for DPA1, and over 400 for DPB1. About five DR-DQ haplotypes were treated as single units for association and clustering because of strong linkage in the cohort. Across around 400 genotyped donors of the cohort, an average of about 240,000 unique TCR beta nucleotide sequences per donor were sequenced, and 15% to 20% of those sequences were non-productive. The investigation overall reported the following: While some public TCRs were present in many individuals, most TCR sequences turned up only very rarely across donors. In the study, about 150 TCR beta chains were listed as associated with cytomegalovirus. In a later genetic analysis, a missense DCLRE1C variant was associated with V-gene and J-gene trimming of TCR beta chains, and the association was replicated in an independent cohort. Immune exposure information for the cohort was limited to CMV serostatus. Only TCR beta chains were sequenced in this cohort, and the absence of alpha or paired-chain data limited detectable features. Strong co-occurrence of HLA alleles, especially DR and DQ, made assigning TCR associations to individual alleles difficult. A few of the identified cytomegalovirus-associated TCR beta chains were confirmed in vitro to be specific for cytomegalovirus antigens. According to a later analysis, parvovirus B19, influenza, CMV and Epstein-Barr virus appeared linked to several top co-occurrence clusters. A further reported finding was that TCR beta sequences accurately predicted the HLA-A and HLA-B alleles for most subjects in the first cohort. According to a later analysis, most CMV-associated TCR beta chains appeared to be HLA-restricted, and the HLA associations seemed to be driven largely by CMV exposure. Because HLA typing was unavailable for some donors at each locus, only the typed subset was used in association tests. Some IMGT-functional V segments, including TRBV6-2 and TRBV6-3, could not be distinguished by the 87-base-pair reads and were therefore excluded. A cluster of highly shared sequence variants was judged likely to be a technical artifact of the sequencing pipeline. The authors suggested that the approach could potentially be generalized to other disease states and immunological phenotypes. Specific HLA alleles were associated with 15,000 to 20,000 TCR beta sequences at a false discovery rate of 0.05 in a later analysis. In a later analysis, HLA-associated TCR beta chains showed more clonal expansion and lower generation probabilities than non-associated chains that were equally common. The presence/absence analyses assumed that sequencing depth was roughly uniform across donors, and that assumption may not be true. In a later genetic analysis, fewer N-insertions in productive TCRs were reported among donors in an Asian-associated ancestry cluster than the roughly 710-donor mean. An earlier analysis of some 560 of the donors showed that most TCR beta V segments appeared in productive rearrangements either about 87% or about 30% of the time, which broadly matched IMGT annotations. In a later analysis, the rate of TCR association differed among HLA loci, with DRB1 alleles having the most associated TCRs and HLA-C alleles having the fewest. Because counts were too low, seventeen rarely observed V segments, including chromosome 9 orphons, were excluded from the earlier analysis of 587 of the donors. Correlated functional status among segregating V segments might be attributable to linkage disequilibrium, but an unknown experimental factor could not be ruled out. In both the original and validation cohorts, the classifier was reported to diagnose cytomegalovirus status with high specificity and sensitivity.

Reading from cysteine to phenylalanine, the CDR3 counts 13 amino acids. The entry retains the CDR3 DNA only, 39 bases that are in frame from base 1. As encoded in the germline V gene (reference sequence), CDR1 is MNHEY while CDR2 is SMNVEV. V is reduced by 3 bases and J by 0 bases, leaving a spacing of 6 bases between them. The material sequenced was PBMCs. The source is a boy aged 2 to 9 in good health and CMV-seronegative. The rearrangement combines TRBV27 with TRBJ2-7; the D gene cannot be named for sure. The DNA sequence follows: TGTGCCAGCAGTTTCCCTCTCTCCTACGAGCAGTACTTC. Its protein reads: CASSFPLSYEQYF.